Sequencing of this T cell receptor (beta chain) was carried out in a study of CD8 T cells in ankylosing spondylitis (dated by TCRdb to about 2017). For context, the study as a whole: The study set out to find disease-linked TCR variants by profiling T cell receptor beta repertoires in ankylosing spondylitis patients and healthy donors. Samples of peripheral blood were taken, and for ankylosing spondylitis patients, synovial fluid was collected as well. The whole study cohort included over 85 healthy donors and 20 to 30 ankylosing spondylitis patients. General study outcomes and caveats: A CD8+ phenotype was shown by the disease-linked clones, which were found at relatively low frequencies in peripheral blood. A TCR beta motif made up of several highly homologous amino acid variants appeared to be characteristic of blood from ankylosing spondylitis patients. Some TCR beta motif variants had previously been reported in synovial fluid and blood of reactive arthritis patients, which suggested common disease-initiation mechanisms. The disease-linked clones were reported to be significantly enriched in matched synovial fluid samples from ankylosing spondylitis patients.

Sequenced using an Illumina HiSeq 2500. TCR beta libraries were prepared by quantitative 5'-RACE with molecular barcodes. As for the authors' bioinformatics: A new computational method, built on a probabilistic model of VDJ rearrangement, was used to identify disease-linked TCR variants. TCRdb reprocessed the public reads (quality trimming at Q25 with fastp, clone calling with MiXCR) and kept in-frame beta chains. Entries are consolidated by CDR3 protein sequence, retaining the most common genes and DNA. Clone size and V and J calls follow TCRdb, not the original study. This sample is represented by a few hundred thousand distinct CDR3 sequences; 15% to 20% of them were singletons. The ten biggest clones cover around 0.92% of the sample. Notes on this clonotype: It has no known antigen specificity. No per-base quality is available; no much larger clone lies one base away.

The CDR3 holds 14 amino acids from the cysteine to the phenylalanine. Of the read, only the CDR3 DNA is kept; its 42 bases are in frame from base 1. Per the germline V gene, KGHSH is the CDR1 and LQKENI is the CDR2. V gives up 5 bases and J gives up 5 bases, and the segment between their germline ends measures 10 bases. The TCR sequence derives from a male donor with ankylosing spondylitis. The sequenced sample consisted of blood, either unsorted or a sorted T cell fraction (not recorded which). The V gene is TRBV18 and the J gene is TRBJ1-6, with the D gene not confidently named. The encoded CDR3 is CASSKGNDNSPLHF. The nucleotide sequence is TGTGCCAGCTCAAAGGGTAACGATAATTCACCCCTCCACTTT.